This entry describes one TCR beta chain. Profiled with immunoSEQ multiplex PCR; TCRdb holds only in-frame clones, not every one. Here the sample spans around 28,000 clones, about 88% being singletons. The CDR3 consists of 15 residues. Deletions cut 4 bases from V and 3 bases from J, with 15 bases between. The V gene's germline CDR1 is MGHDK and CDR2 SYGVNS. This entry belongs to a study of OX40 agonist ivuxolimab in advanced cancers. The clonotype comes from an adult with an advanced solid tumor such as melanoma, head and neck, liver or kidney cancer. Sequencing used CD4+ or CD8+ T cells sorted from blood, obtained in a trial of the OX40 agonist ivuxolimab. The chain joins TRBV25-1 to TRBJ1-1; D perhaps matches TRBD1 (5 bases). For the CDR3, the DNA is TGTGCCAGCAGTGCACCCGACAGATCCTACACTGAAGCTTTCTTT. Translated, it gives CASSAPDRSYTEAFF.